This entry lists 24 T cell receptor beta chains sequenced from one sample in a study of beta chain features in type 1 diabetes. Sequenced material consisted of expressed TCRB transcripts (all of the isolated RNA was reverse transcribed). Sequenced by immunoSEQ multiplex PCR; TCRdb stores in-frame clones only, minus some. The top ten hold about 0.6% of the sample, which has around 140,000 clones, about 9.7% seen once. Sequences were obtained from central memory CD4+ T cells from blood. The receptors were gathered from a woman aged 40 to 55 in good health.

The rearrangement uses TRBV5-1 and TRBJ1-4; maybe TRBD1 (5 bases). The CDR3 has 15 amino acids. Germline lookup yields CDR1 SGHRS and CDR2 YFSETQ. The germline V and J ends were trimmed by 7 bases and 2 bases, with 15 bases remaining between them. This CDR3 is CASGSGGRTNEKLFF. CDR3 bases: TGCGCCAGCGGGTCCGGGGGTCGCACTAATGAAAAACTGTTTTTT.

This clone was counted only a few times. The chain has TRBV7-2 and TRBJ2-7; TRBD2 is a possible D gene (6 bases). Germline CDR1 SGHTA, CDR2 FQGNSA. Trimming took off 6 bases at V and 6 bases at J, with 15 bases between the two ends. The CDR3 runs 13 residues. The CDR3 nucleotides are TGTGCCAGCAGTCGTATGGGACTTACCGAGCAGTACTTC. This translates into CASSRMGLTEQYF.

This clone occurred a few times. The CDR3 coding sequence is TGCAGCGTTGATGGGAGCGGGGGGGGCAAAAACATTCAGTACTTC. Protein: CSVDGSGGGKNIQYF. The chain links TRBV29-1 to TRBJ2-4; 10 bases match TRBD2. This CDR3 has 15 residues. The germline V gene has CDR1 SQVTM and CDR2 ANQGSEA. Trimming removed 3 bases from V and 3 bases from J; junction bases left unmatched: 5. Full variable domain (missing parts from reference TRBV29-1 and TRBJ2-4): SAVISQKPSRDICQRGTSLTIQCQVDSQVTMMFWYRQQPGQSLTLIATANQGSEATYESGFVIDKFPISRPNLTFSTLTVSNMSPEDSSIYLCSVDGSGGGKNIQYFGAGTRLSVL.

This clone was seen a handful of times. The CDR3 spells CASSPDRGLNGYTF. The DNA of the CDR3 is TGCGCCAGCAGTCCTGACAGGGGGCTCAATGGCTACACCTTC. V is TRBV5-1 and J is TRBJ1-2; 10 bases agree with TRBD1. The CDR3 is made up of 14 amino acids. V shed 5 bases and J 6 bases; nucleotides not matched to a gene: 7. Germline V lookup: CDR1 SGHRS, CDR2 YFSETQ.

This clone was found a few times. This chain links TRBV28 with TRBJ1-1; D is unclear. The germline V gene encodes CDR1 MDHEN and CDR2 SYDVKM. V dropped 6 bases and J dropped 1 base, with 12 bases sitting between them. The CDR3 is made up of 14 amino acids. This CDR3 is CASSPPTENTEAFF. The DNA for the CDR3 is TGTGCCAGCAGCCCCCCTACAGAGAACACTGAAGCTTTCTTT.

The V call is TRBV10-3, the J call TRBJ2-7; perhaps TRBD1 as D (7 bases). CDR1 is ENHRY, CDR2 SYGVKD, per germline. The CDR3 covers 16 residues. V was clipped by 8 bases and J by 2 bases, with 22 bases between them. The CDR3 DNA follows: TGTGCCATCGGGGGGACCGAGACAGGGAGAACCTACGAGCAGTACTTC. It translates to CAIGGTETGRTYEQYF.

There are a few counts of this clone. This chain links TRBV7-6 with TRBJ1-1, with D possibly TRBD1 on 5 matching bases. The CDR3 is made up of 14 amino acids. Germline assignment: CDR1 SGHVS and CDR2 FNYEAQ. Trimming shortened V by 0 bases and J by 3 bases, and 8 bases separated the two germline ends. The CDR3 loop is CASSLAPRDTEAFF. Written as DNA, the CDR3 is TGTGCCAGCAGCTTAGCCCCCAGGGACACTGAAGCTTTCTTT.

V is TRBV7-8 and J is TRBJ1-1; no definite D call. Germline assignment: CDR1 SGHVS and CDR2 FQNEAQ. The V gene lost 3 bases and the J gene lost 1 base, with 9 bases spanning the gap. This CDR3 region has 14 residues. CDR3 sequence: CASSFSLSNTEAFF. The CDR3 DNA follows: TGTGCCAGCAGCTTTTCACTTTCGAACACTGAAGCTTTCTTT.

The chain has TRBV5-1 and TRBJ2-5; 9 nucleotides agree with TRBD1. V was clipped by 2 bases and J by 3 bases; unmatched bases: 5. Germline assignment: CDR1 SGHRS and CDR2 YFSETQ. This CDR3 is 15 amino acids long. CDR3 sequence reads: CASSFGDRVKETQYF. As DNA, the CDR3 is TGCGCCAGCAGCTTCGGGGACAGGGTAAAAGAGACCCAGTACTTC.

The rearrangement joins TRBV5-1 to TRBJ1-4; possible D gene TRBD1, 6 bases. The V end lost 3 bases, the J end lost 5 bases, and 14 bases lay between the germline ends. CDR1 and CDR2 (germline): SGHRS, YFSETQ. CDR3 size: 15 residues. The DNA for the CDR3 is TGCGCCAGCAGCTCCGGACAGAGAGGCAATGAAAAACTGTTTTTT. Encoded protein: CASSSGQRGNEKLFF.

There are many counts of this clone. The chain has TRBV4-1 and TRBJ1-4; D is undetermined. Germline CDR1 reads MGHRA; CDR2 reads YSYEKL. This CDR3 is built from 14 residues. Deletions cut 0 bases from V and 9 bases from J, with 11 bases between. The CDR3 sequence is CASSQEGLRKKLFF. CDR3 DNA sequence: TGCGCCAGCAGCCAAGAGGGCCTAAGGAAAAAACTGTTTTTT.

The CDR3, as DNA: TGTGCCAGCAGCTCCCCCGCGGGGGCCATCTCCTACGAGCAGTACTTC. It yields the protein CASSSPAGAISYEQYF. V gene TRBV7-9 combines with J gene TRBJ2-7; D might be TRBD2 (7 bases). This CDR3 comprises 16 residues. V lost 4 bases and J lost 0, with 16 bases in between. The germline gives CDR1 SEHNR, CDR2 FQNEAQ (reference sequence).

There are a few counts of this clone. This sequence joins TRBV27 and TRBJ2-5, with a tentative D call TRBD1 (6 bases). This CDR3 contains 13 residues. Germline-derived CDR1 and CDR2 are MNHEY and SMNVEV (reference sequence). V lost 3 bases and J lost 4, with 9 bases in between. For the CDR3, the DNA is TGTGCCAGCAGTTTCGTACAGGGAGAGACCCAGTACTTC. Amino acids: CASSFVQGETQYF.

This clone turned up a few times. V usage is TRBV30 and J usage is TRBJ2-5; perhaps TRBD2 as D (7 bases). The CDR3 is made up of 15 amino acids. Trimming took 4 bases from V and 5 from J, leaving 20 bases between them. The germline gives CDR1 GTSNPN, CDR2 SVGIG (reference sequence). CDR3 coding DNA: TGTGCCTGGATCATCCCGGGGGGCTCTCGGGAGACCCAGTACTTC. Translation: CAWIIPGGSRETQYF.

This clone was observed a handful of times. The chain employs TRBV7-9 and TRBJ1-4; no firm D call. Trimming pared 2 bases from V and 3 bases from J, leaving 10 bases between. The CDR3 is 15 amino acids. Germline CDR1 is SEHNR and CDR2 is FQNEAQ (reference sequence). CDR3 nucleotide sequence: TGTGCCAGCAGCTTATACTCGGGAGCTAATGAAAAACTGTTTTTT. Its translation: CASSLYSGANEKLFF.

The chain carries TRBV6-1 and TRBJ2-7; 7 positions agree with TRBD1. V dropped 5 bases and J dropped 6; count of bases not matched to a gene: 13. The CDR3 has 15 residues. From germline, CDR1 is MNHNS and CDR2 SASEGT. CDR3 amino acids: CASSPELTGYPEQYF. In DNA, the CDR3 is TGTGCCAGCAGTCCAGAGCTGACAGGGTACCCCGAGCAGTACTTC.

The chain combines TRBV11-2 with TRBJ2-1; 14 bases agree with TRBD2. The CDR3 loop spans 17 amino acids. V was pared by 5 bases and J by 6 bases, with 9 bases of the junction left unmatched. Per the germline V gene, CDR1 is SGHAT and CDR2 is FQNNGV. As DNA, the CDR3 is TGTGCCAGCAGCCCGACAGGACTAGCGGGGGGCCTCAATGAGCAGTTCTTC. This encodes CASSPTGLAGGLNEQFF.

J is TRBJ2-7 and V is TRBV7-9; 10 bases are a match to TRBD1. CDR1 and CDR2 (germline): SEHNR, FQNEAQ (reference sequence). The CDR3 length is 14 residues. J lost 3 bases, V lost 5 bases, and 4 bases had no gene match. The CDR3 loop is CASSGTGVGYEQYF. The CDR3 DNA reads TGTGCCAGCAGCGGGACAGGGGTGGGCTACGAGCAGTACTTC.

The chain recombines TRBV11-3 with TRBJ2-2; TRBD1 matches 11 bases. The V gene's germline CDR1 is SGHNT and CDR2 YENEEA. V trimming: 3 bases; J trimming: 6 bases; junction bases outside the gene matches: 0. The CDR3 is made up of 14 amino acids. The CDR3 reads CASSLGQGAGELFF. CDR3 coding DNA: TGTGCCAGCAGCTTGGGACAGGGGGCCGGGGAGCTGTTTTTT.

This clone occurred a few times. The chain has TRBV6-1 and TRBJ2-5, with D possibly being TRBD2 (6 bases). This CDR3 has 13 amino acids. V was cut by 5 bases and J by 0 bases, with 7 bases left in between. Germline V gene data show CDR1 as MNHNS and CDR2 as SASEGT. DNA of the CDR3: TGTGCCAGCAGTCGGGACTACCAAGAGACCCAGTACTTC. This gives the protein CASSRDYQETQYF.

This clone is labeled as medium-sized. V usage is TRBV5-4 and J usage is TRBJ2-1; 7 bases are a match to TRBD1. The CDR3 sequence is 14 residues long. V lost 4 bases to trimming and J lost 10 bases; unmatched junction nucleotides: 11. In germline, CDR1 is SGHNT, CDR2 YYREEE (reference sequence). The CDR3 bases are TGTGCCAGCAGCGCAGCGGACAGGCCCCTGGAGCAGTTCTTC. Amino acids: CASSAADRPLEQFF.

This clone has more than one count but fewer than ten. This chain connects TRBV29-1 to TRBJ1-2; 10 bases are shared with TRBD1. V trimming: 1 base; J trimming: 5 bases; junction bases outside the gene matches: 1. The CDR3 sequence is 13 residues long. Germline CDR1 is SQVTM and CDR2 is ANQGSEA. The CDR3 DNA follows: TGCAGCGTTGAAGGGACAGGGGGGTATGGCTACACCTTC. This sequence encodes CSVEGTGGYGYTF.

This clone was recorded a few times. The chain employs TRBV6-6 and TRBJ1-1; no reliable D call. Trimming removed 6 bases at V and 10 bases at J, with 9 bases between. The germline CDR1 and CDR2 sequences are MNHNY and SVGAGI (reference sequence). The CDR3 extends over 10 amino acids. The CDR3 nucleotides read TGTGCCAGCAGCCGGGAGGGAGCTTTCTTT. Translating gives CASSREGAFF.

This clone has just a few counts. The chain is built from TRBV7-8 and TRBJ2-2; D uncertain. V was shortened by 5 bases and J by 0 bases, with 4 bases between the two germline ends. CDR1 and CDR2 (germline): SGHVS, FQNEAQ. This CDR3 contains 13 residues. The CDR3 coding sequence is TGTGCCAGCAGCCCCACGAACACCGGGGAGCTGTTTTTT. Its translation is CASSPTNTGELFF.